The 7 T cell receptor beta chains below were found in one sample sequenced in a study of T cells after yellow fever vaccination. TCRdb reprocessed the 5' RACE reads via MiXCR and lists one record per CDR3 protein. Of 300,000 to 400,000 distinct CDR3 sequences listed, around 4.1% are singletons. Sample: PBMCs, taken 5 days after the yellow fever booster vaccination. All receptors come from a man aged 18 to 29 who received the YFV17D yellow fever vaccine.

The chain joins TRBV6-6 to TRBJ1-5, with D perhaps matching TRBD1 (5 bases). Trimming took off 4 bases at V and 3 bases at J, with 22 bases between the two ends. The germline V gene has CDR1 MNHNY and CDR2 SVGAGI (reference sequence). The CDR3 spans 18 residues. The CDR3 loop reads CASSSSTVTGGINQPQHF. In DNA, the CDR3 is TGTGCCAGCAGTTCCTCGACAGTAACCGGGGGGATCAATCAGCCCCAGCATTTT.

V gene TRBV5-1 combines with J gene TRBJ2-3; D gene ambiguous. CDR3 length: 18 amino acids. Germline assignment: CDR1 SGHRS and CDR2 YFSETQ. V was clipped by 1 base and J by 0 bases, with 18 bases between them. The CDR3 loop is CASSLLEPVRSSTDTQYF. The CDR3 nucleotides read TGCGCCAGCAGCTTGCTGGAACCGGTGCGCTCTAGCACAGATACGCAGTATTTT. The full variable domain, its missing parts supplied by reference TRBV5-1 and TRBJ2-3, is KAGVTQTPRYLIKTRGQQVTLSCSPISGHRSVSWYQQTPGQGLQFLFEYFSETQRNKGNFPGRFSGRQFSNSRSEMNVSTLELGDSALYLCASSLLEPVRSSTDTQYFGPGTRLTVL.

This clonotype was recorded a few times. This chain connects TRBV7-2 to TRBJ1-5; the D gene is possibly TRBD1 (5 bases). Trimming cost V 4 bases and J 5 bases, with 9 bases left between them. CDR3 length: 13 residues. Germline loops: CDR1 SGHTA, CDR2 FQGNSA. The CDR3 protein is CASSWSRDQPQHF. The CDR3 nucleotides read TGTGCCAGCAGCTGGAGCAGGGATCAGCCCCAGCATTTT.

The rearrangement links TRBV2 to TRBJ2-1; 10 bases align to TRBD1. This CDR3 spans 15 amino acids. The germline V gene has CDR1 SNHLY and CDR2 FYNNEI. Trimming cost V 3 bases and J 8 bases; bases outside gene matches: 7. The CDR3 spells CASSELGQGNDEQFF. The DNA of the CDR3 is TGTGCCAGCAGTGAGCTGGGACAGGGGAACGATGAGCAGTTCTTC.

The genes are TRBV15 and TRBJ2-5, with D uncertain. The germline CDR1 and CDR2 sequences are LNHNV and YYDKDF (reference sequence). CDR3 length: 12 residues. Trimming removed 5 bases from V and 4 bases from J, with 8 bases in between. CDR3 nucleotides: TGTGCCACCAGCCCAAGAGGAGAGACCCAGTACTTC. This translates into CATSPRGETQYF.

This clonotype was recorded many times. This CDR3 reads CASGGTGTMNTEAFF. CDR3 nucleotide sequence: TGTGCCAGCGGGGGGACAGGAACCATGAACACTGAAGCTTTCTTT. The rearrangement joins TRBV12-3 or TRBV12-4 to TRBJ1-1, with TRBD1 matching over 8 bases. Trimming at V came to 8 bases and at J to 0 bases, leaving 8 bases not matched to a gene. The CDR3 runs 15 residues.

This clonotype turned up a few times. The J gene is TRBJ1-1, the V gene TRBV5-5; 10 bases map to TRBD1. V trimming: 4 bases; J trimming: 4 bases; junction bases outside the gene matches: 13. This CDR3 is built from 17 residues. Germline V gene sequence: CDR1 SGHKS, CDR2 YYEKEE (reference sequence). The CDR3 spells CASSLTRTRTGGTEAFF. The CDR3 bases are TGTGCCAGCAGCCTGACGCGGACCAGGACAGGGGGCACTGAAGCTTTCTTT.